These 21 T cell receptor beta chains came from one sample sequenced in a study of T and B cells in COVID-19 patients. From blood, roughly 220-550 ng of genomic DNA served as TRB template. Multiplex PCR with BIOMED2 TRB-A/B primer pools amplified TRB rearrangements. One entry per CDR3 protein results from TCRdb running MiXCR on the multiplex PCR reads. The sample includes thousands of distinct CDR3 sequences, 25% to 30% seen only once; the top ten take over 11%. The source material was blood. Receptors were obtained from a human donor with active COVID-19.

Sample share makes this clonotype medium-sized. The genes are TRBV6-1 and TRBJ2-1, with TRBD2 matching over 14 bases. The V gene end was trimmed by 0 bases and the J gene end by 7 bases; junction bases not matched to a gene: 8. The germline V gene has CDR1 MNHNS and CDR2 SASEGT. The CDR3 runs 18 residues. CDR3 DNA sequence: TGTGCCAGCAGTGAAGCGATGACTAGCGGGAGGGGAGGAAATGAGCAGTTCTTC. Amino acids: CASSEAMTSGRGGNEQFF.

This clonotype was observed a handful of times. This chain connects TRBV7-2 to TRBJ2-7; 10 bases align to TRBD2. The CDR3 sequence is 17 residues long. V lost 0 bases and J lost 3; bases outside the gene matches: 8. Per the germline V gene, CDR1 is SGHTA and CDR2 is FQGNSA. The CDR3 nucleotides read TGTGCCAGCAGCTTAGCTCTAACTAGCGGGACTGGCTACGAGCAGTACTTC. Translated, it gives CASSLALTSGTGYEQYF.

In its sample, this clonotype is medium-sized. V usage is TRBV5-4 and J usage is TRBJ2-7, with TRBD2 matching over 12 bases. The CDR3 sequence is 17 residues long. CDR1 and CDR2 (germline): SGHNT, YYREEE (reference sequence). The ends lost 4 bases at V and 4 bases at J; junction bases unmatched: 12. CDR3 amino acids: CASSPRTSGKTPYEQYF. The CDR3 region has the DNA TGTGCCAGCAGCCCAAGGACTAGCGGGAAAACCCCTTACGAGCAGTACTTC.

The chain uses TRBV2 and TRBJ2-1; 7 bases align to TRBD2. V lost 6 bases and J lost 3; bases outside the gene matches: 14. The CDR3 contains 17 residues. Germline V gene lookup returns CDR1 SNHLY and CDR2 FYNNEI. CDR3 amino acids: CASSPTSLAGFYNEQFF. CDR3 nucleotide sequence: TGTGCCAGCAGCCCGACCAGCTTAGCGGGTTTCTACAATGAGCAGTTCTTC.

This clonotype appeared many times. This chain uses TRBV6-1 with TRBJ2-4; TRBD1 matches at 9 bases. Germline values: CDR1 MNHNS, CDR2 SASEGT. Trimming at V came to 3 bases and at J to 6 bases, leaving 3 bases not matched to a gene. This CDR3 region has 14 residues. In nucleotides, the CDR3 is TGTGCCAGCAGTGAGGGACAGGGTCGAAACATTCAGTACTTC. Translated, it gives CASSEGQGRNIQYF.

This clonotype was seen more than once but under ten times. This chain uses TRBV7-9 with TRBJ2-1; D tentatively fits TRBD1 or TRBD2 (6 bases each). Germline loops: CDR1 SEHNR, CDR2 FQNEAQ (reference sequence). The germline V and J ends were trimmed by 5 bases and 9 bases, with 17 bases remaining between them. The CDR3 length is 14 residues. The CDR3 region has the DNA TGTGCCAGCAGCGTACGGACTATAGGGGGTGAGCAGTTCTTC. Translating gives CASSVRTIGGEQFF.

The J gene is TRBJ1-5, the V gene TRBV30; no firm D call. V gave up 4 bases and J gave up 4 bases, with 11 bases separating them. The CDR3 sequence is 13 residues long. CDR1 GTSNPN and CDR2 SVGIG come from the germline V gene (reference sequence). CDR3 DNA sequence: TGTGCCTGGAACCCCAACAGAAATCAGCCCCAGCATTTT. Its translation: CAWNPNRNQPQHF.

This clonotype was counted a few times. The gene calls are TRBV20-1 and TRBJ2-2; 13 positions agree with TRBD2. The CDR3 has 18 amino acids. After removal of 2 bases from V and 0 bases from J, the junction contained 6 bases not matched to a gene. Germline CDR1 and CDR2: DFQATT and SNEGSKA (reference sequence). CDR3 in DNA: TGCAGTGCTAGATCGGGGACTAGCGGGGTTTCGAACACCGGGGAGCTGTTTTTT. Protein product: CSARSGTSGVSNTGELFF.

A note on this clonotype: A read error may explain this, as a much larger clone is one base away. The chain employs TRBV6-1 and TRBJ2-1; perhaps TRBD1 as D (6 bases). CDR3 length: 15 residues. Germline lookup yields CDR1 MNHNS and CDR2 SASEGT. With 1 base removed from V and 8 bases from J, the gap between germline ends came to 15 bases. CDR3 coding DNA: TGTGCCAGCAGTGAAGTTGAGGCAGGGGTCGATGAGCAGTTCTTC. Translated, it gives CASSEVEAGVDEQFF.

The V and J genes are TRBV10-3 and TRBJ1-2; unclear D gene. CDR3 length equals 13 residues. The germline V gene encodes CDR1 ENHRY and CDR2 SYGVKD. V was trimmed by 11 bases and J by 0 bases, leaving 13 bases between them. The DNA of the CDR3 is TGTGCCGTGCGGACGGACCCTAACTATGGCTACACCTTC. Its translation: CAVRTDPNYGYTF.

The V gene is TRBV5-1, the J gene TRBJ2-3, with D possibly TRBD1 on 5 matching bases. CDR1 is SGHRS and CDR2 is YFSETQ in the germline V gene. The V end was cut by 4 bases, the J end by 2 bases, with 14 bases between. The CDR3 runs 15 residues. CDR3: CASSVVGHITDTQYF. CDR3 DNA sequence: TGCGCCAGCAGCGTTGTGGGGCACATCACAGATACGCAGTATTTT.

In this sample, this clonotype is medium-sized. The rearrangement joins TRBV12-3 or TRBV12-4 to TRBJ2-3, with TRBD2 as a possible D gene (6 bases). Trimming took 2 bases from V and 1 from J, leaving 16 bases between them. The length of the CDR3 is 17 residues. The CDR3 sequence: CASSLTPGRGGTDTQYF. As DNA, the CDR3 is TGTGCCAGCAGTTTAACGCCGGGGCGGGGAGGCACAGATACGCAGTATTTT.

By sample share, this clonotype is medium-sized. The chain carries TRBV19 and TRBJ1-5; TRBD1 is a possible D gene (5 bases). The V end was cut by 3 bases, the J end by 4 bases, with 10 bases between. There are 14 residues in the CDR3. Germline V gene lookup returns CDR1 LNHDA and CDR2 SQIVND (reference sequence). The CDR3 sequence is CASSIGAPNQPQHF. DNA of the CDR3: TGTGCCAGTAGTATCGGGGCCCCTAATCAGCCCCAGCATTTT. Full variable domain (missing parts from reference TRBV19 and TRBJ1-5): DGGITQSPKYLFRKEGQNVTLSCEQNLNHDAMYWYRQDPGQGLRLIYYSQIVNDFQKGDIAEGYSVSREKKESFPLTVTSAQKNPTAFYLCASSIGAPNQPQHFGDGTRLSIL.

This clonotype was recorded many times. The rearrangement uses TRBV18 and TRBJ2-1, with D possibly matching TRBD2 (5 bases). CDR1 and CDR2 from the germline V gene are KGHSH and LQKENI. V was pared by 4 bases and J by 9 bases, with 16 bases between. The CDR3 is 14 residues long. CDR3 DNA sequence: TGTGCCAGCTCACGCCTCAGCGGATCAGGTGAGCAGTTCTTC. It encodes CASSRLSGSGEQFF.

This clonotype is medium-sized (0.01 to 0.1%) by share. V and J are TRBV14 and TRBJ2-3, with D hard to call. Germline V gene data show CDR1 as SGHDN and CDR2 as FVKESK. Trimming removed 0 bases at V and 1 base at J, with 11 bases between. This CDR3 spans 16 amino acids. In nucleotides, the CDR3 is TGTGCCAGCAGCCAAGATACCCTAAAGCGCACAGATACGCAGTATTTT. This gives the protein CASSQDTLKRTDTQYF.

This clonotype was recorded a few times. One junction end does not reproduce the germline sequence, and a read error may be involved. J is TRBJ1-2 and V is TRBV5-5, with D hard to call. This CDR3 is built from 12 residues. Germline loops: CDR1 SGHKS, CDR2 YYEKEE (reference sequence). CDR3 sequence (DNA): TGCGCCAGCAGCTTGGACGACTATGGCTACACCTTC. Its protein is CASSLDDYGYTF.

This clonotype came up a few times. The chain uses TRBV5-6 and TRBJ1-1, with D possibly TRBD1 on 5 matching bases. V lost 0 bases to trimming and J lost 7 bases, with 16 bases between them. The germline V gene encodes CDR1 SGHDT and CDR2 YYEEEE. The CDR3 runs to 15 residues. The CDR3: CASSLEAFGQGEAFF. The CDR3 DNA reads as TGTGCCAGCAGCTTGGAAGCGTTTGGGCAGGGTGAAGCTTTCTTT.

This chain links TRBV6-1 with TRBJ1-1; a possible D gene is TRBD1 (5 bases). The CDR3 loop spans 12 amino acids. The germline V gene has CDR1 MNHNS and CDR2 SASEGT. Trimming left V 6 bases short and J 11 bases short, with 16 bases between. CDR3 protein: CASSGDLPRAFF. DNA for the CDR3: TGTGCCAGCAGCGGGGACCTGCCCCGGGCTTTCTTT.

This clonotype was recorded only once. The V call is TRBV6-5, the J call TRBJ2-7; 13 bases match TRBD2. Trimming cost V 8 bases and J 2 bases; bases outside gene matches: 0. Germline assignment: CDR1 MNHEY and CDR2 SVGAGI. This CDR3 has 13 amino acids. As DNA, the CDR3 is TGTGCCAGCGGGACTAGCGGGACCTACGAGCAGTACTTC. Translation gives CASGTSGTYEQYF.

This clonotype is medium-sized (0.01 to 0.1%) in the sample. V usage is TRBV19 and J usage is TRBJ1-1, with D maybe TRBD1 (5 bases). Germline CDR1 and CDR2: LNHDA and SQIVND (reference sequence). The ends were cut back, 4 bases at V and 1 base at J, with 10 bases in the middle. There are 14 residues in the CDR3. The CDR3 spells CASSRGTANTEAFF. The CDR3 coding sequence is TGTGCCAGTAGTAGGGGGACGGCGAACACTGAAGCTTTCTTT.

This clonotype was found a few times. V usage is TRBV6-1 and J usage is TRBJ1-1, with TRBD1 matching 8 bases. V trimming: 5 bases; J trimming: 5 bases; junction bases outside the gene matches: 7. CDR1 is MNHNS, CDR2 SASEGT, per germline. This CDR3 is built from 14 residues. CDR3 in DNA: TGTGCCAGCAGTCAGACAGGGGTATTAACTGAAGCTTTCTTT. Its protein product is CASSQTGVLTEAFF.